Only one count was recorded for the clone carrying this T cell receptor beta chain. Using immunoSEQ multiplex PCR, the repertoire was profiled, and TCRdb retains in-frame clones only, with some absent. This sample yields 45,000 to 65,000 clones, of which roughly 90% are seen a single time; approximately 0.5% belongs to the top ten. These data come from a study of T cell changes during pregnancy in multiple sclerosis. CDR3 length equals 15 residues. Germline V gene sequence: CDR1 MDHEN, CDR2 SYDVKM. V trimming: 5 bases; J trimming: 2 bases; junction bases outside the gene matches: 8. The source is a female donor with multiple sclerosis, enrolled in a pregnancy study. The rearrangement links TRBV28 to TRBJ2-7, with 8 bases aligning to TRBD1. Sequencing was performed on CD4+ T cells from peripheral blood mononuclear cells, taken after pregnancy. CDR3 region: CASSTSGTGTYEQYF. The CDR3 DNA is TGTGCCAGCAGTACTTCCGGGACAGGAACCTACGAGCAGTACTTC.